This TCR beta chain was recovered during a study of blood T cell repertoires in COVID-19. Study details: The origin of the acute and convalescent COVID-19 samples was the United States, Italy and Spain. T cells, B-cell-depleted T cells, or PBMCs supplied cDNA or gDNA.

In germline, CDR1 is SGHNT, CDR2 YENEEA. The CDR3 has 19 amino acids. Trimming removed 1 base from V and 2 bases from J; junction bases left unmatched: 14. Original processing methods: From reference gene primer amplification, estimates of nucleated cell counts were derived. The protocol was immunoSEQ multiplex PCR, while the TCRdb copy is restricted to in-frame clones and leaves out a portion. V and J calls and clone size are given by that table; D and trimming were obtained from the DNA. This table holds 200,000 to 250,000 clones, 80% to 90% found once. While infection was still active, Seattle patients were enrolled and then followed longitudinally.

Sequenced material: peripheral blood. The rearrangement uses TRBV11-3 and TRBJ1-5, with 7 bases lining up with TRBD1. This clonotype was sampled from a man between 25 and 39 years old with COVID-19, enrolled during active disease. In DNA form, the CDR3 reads TGTGCCAGCAGCTTAGCTATTCGAGACAGGGATAACGGCAATCAGCCCCAGCATTTT. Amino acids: CASSLAIRDRDNGNQPQHF.